These T cell receptor beta chains were read from a single sample in a study of immune evolution from preneoplasia to lung adenocarcinoma. TCRdb's table, derived via immunoSEQ multiplex PCR, lists solely in-frame clones and lacks some. The table lists around 5,700 clones, about four fifths of them singletons. The specimen sequenced was FFPE adjacent normal lung tissue. The source is an older donor with lung adenocarcinoma. Both conserved end residues are part of each CDR3. Each record gives: J gene, D gene, clone size, CDR3 length, V gene, CDR3 protein, CDR3 DNA. A D gene is named only where the DNA matches it firmly. Size is stated for part of the rows, as once, few or many counts, or as a class when the clone is expanded.

>TRBJ1-5|TRBD1|NA|17|TRBV7-9
CASTPPLRTGHNQPQHF
TGTGCCAGCACCCCACCCCTCCGGACAGGCCACAATCAGCCCCAGCATTTT
>TRBJ2-1|NA|NA|15|TRBV5-6
CASSFTDGPYNEQFF
TGTGCCAGCAGCTTCACGGACGGTCCCTACAATGAGCAGTTCTTC
>TRBJ2-3|NA|NA|13|TRBV7-9
CASSLAGGDTQYF
TGTGCCAGCAGCTTAGCCGGGGGTGATACGCAGTATTTT
>TRBJ2-2|NA|NA|13|TRBV7-6
CASSPTAPGELFF
TGTGCCAGCAGCCCAACCGCACCCGGGGAGCTGTTTTTT
>TRBJ1-2|NA|NA|11|TRBV19
CASTTGYGYTF
TGTGCCAGTACCACAGGCTATGGCTACACCTTC
>TRBJ1-3|NA|few|15|TRBV4-2
CASSQAATSGNTIYF
TGTGCCAGCAGCCAAGCGGCAACCTCTGGAAACACCATATATTTT
>TRBJ2-2|TRBD1|once|13|TRBV30
CAWQGAGTGELFF
TGTGCCTGGCAGGGGGCAGGGACCGGGGAGCTGTTTTTT
>TRBJ2-1|NA|NA|14|TRBV5-4
CASSHHDRYNEQFF
TGTGCCAGCAGCCACCACGACCGGTACAATGAGCAGTTCTTC
>TRBJ1-1|NA|large|12|TRBV7-9
CASSAGDTEAFF
TGTGCCAGCAGCGCAGGGGACACTGAAGCTTTCTTT
>TRBJ2-2|NA|NA|14|TRBV7-3
CASSSGGRTGELFF
TGTGCCAGCAGCTCAGGGGGGAGGACCGGGGAGCTGTTTTTT
>TRBJ2-3|NA|NA|10|TRBV7-3
CASSSNTQYF
TGTGCCAGCAGCTCAAATACGCAGTATTTT
>TRBJ2-3|NA|NA|15|TRBV11-1
CASSLTRQGTDTQYF
TGTGCCAGCAGCTTAACCCGACAGGGCACAGATACGCAGTATTTT
>TRBJ1-5|TRBD1|few|14|TRBV12-5
CASGPGQGSQPQHF
TGTGCTAGTGGCCCCGGACAGGGAAGTCAGCCCCAGCATTTT
>TRBJ2-3|NA|NA|15|TRBV11-2
CASSLDPGTQDTQYF
TGTGCCAGCAGCTTAGATCCCGGGACCCAAGATACGCAGTATTTT
>TRBJ2-7|NA|once|10|TRBV29-1
CSVVDFEQYF
TGCAGCGTTGTAGACTTCGAGCAGTACTTC
>TRBJ1-5|NA|NA|14|TRBV28
CASSSGGSNQPQHF
TGTGCCAGCAGTTCCGGGGGAAGCAATCAGCCCCAGCATTTT
>TRBJ2-7|NA|NA|13|TRBV29-1
CSVRKGAGGEQYF
TGCAGCGTTCGGAAGGGAGCCGGGGGCGAGCAGTACTTC
>TRBJ1-2|NA|NA|16|TRBV4-1
CASSQEPHSANYGYTF
TGCGCCAGCAGCCAAGAACCCCATTCAGCTAACTATGGCTACACCTTC
>TRBJ2-7|NA|NA|13|TRBV7-3
CASSATRAGEQYF
TGTGCCAGCAGCGCGACCCGGGCGGGCGAGCAGTACTTC
>TRBJ1-4|NA|NA|12|TRBV18
CASSGGDEKLFF
TGTGCCAGCTCCGGTGGGGATGAAAAACTGTTTTTT
>TRBJ2-3|NA|NA|18|TRBV7-4
CASRRTVGTREGADTQYF
TGTGCCAGCAGAAGGACAGTGGGAACGAGGGAGGGTGCAGATACGCAGTATTTT
>TRBJ2-3|NA|once|12|TRBV2
CASSSNPDTQYF
TGTGCCAGCAGCTCAAATCCAGATACGCAGTATTTT
>TRBJ1-2|NA|NA|12|TRBV7-9
CASFRQVGGYTF
TGTGCCAGCTTTAGACAGGTCGGAGGCTACACCTTC
>TRBJ2-5|TRBD2|NA|15|TRBV11-2
CASSAPREPLETQYF
TGTGCCAGCAGCGCACCGCGGGAGCCGCTAGAGACCCAGTACTTC
>TRBJ1-2|NA|NA|14|TRBV4-2
CASSQDLDNYGYTF
TGTGCCAGCAGCCAAGATCTAGACAACTATGGCTACACCTTC
>TRBJ1-3|NA|NA|12|TRBV5-1
CASRNSGNTIYF
TGCGCCAGCAGGAACTCTGGAAACACCATATATTTT